Listed below are T cell receptor beta chains from one sample, sequenced in a study of shared clonotypes between healthy human individuals. TCRdb's table, derived via immunoSEQ multiplex PCR, lists solely in-frame clones and lacks some. The sample lists 2.3 million or so clones, approximately 95% seen once, with around 0.4% in the top ten. Sample: naive CD4+ T cells from PBMCs. The receptors shown here come from a man between 18 and 35 years old in good health. Some clones in this sample may be carry-over from other donors' samples. Both conserved end residues are part of each CDR3. Fields, in order: clone size, J gene, D gene, V gene, CDR3 protein, CDR3 DNA. D genes are given only for firm matches. Not all rows give a size; the values are once, few, many and, for expanded clones, a class.

abundance: .
j_gene: TRBJ2-7
d_gene: .
v_gene: TRBV20-1
CDR3aa: CSASGAYEQYF
CDR3nt: TGCAGTGCGTCGGGGGCCTACGAGCAGTACTTC

abundance: .
j_gene: TRBJ2-3
d_gene: .
v_gene: TRBV5-1
CDR3aa: CASSLGRSSTDTQYF
CDR3nt: TGCGCCAGCAGCTTGGGGAGGTCCAGCACAGATACGCAGTATTTT

abundance: .
j_gene: TRBJ2-7
d_gene: .
v_gene: TRBV28
CDR3aa: CASSWVLGAYEQYF
CDR3nt: TGTGCCAGCAGTTGGGTGTTAGGAGCCTACGAGCAGTACTTC

abundance: once
j_gene: TRBJ2-7
d_gene: .
v_gene: TRBV7-3
CDR3aa: CASSLGPGWNEQYF
CDR3nt: TGTGCCAGCAGCTTGGGACCTGGGTGGAACGAGCAGTACTTC

abundance: .
j_gene: TRBJ1-2
d_gene: TRBD1
v_gene: TRBV10-3
CDR3aa: CAISANRDRRHSANYGYTF
CDR3nt: TGTGCCATCAGTGCCAACCGGGACAGGAGACATTCAGCTAACTATGGCTACACCTTC

abundance: few
j_gene: TRBJ1-1
d_gene: .
v_gene: TRBV29-1
CDR3aa: CSVVMWGAGTEAFF
CDR3nt: TGCAGCGTCGTGATGTGGGGGGCGGGAACTGAAGCTTTCTTT

abundance: .
j_gene: TRBJ2-7
d_gene: TRBD2
v_gene: TRBV6-5
CDR3aa: CASSRLGLADEQYF
CDR3nt: TGTGCCAGCAGTCGACTTGGACTAGCCGACGAGCAGTACTTC

abundance: .
j_gene: TRBJ2-7
d_gene: TRBD2
v_gene: TRBV28
CDR3aa: CASMWTSGSYEQYF
CDR3nt: TGTGCCAGCATGTGGACTAGCGGGAGCTACGAGCAGTACTTC

abundance: few
j_gene: TRBJ1-1
d_gene: .
v_gene: TRBV5-1
CDR3aa: CASSLATGRDTEAFF
CDR3nt: TGCGCCAGCAGCTTGGCCACAGGGCGTGACACTGAAGCTTTCTTT

abundance: .
j_gene: TRBJ1-3
d_gene: .
v_gene: TRBV29-1
CDR3aa: CSVDVQAGNTIYF
CDR3nt: TGCAGCGTTGATGTTCAGGCTGGAAACACCATATATTTT

abundance: .
j_gene: TRBJ2-7
d_gene: TRBD2
v_gene: TRBV11-2
CDR3aa: CASSLGVRPSGLYEQYF
CDR3nt: TGTGCCAGCAGCTTAGGAGTACGGCCTAGCGGCCTCTACGAGCAGTACTTC

abundance: once
j_gene: TRBJ2-7
d_gene: .
v_gene: TRBV7-9
CDR3aa: CASSAPGLSYEQYF
CDR3nt: TGTGCCAGCAGCGCTCCAGGGTTATCCTACGAGCAGTACTTC

abundance: .
j_gene: TRBJ2-3
d_gene: .
v_gene: TRBV7-6
CDR3aa: CASSLASGLYTDTQYF
CDR3nt: TGTGCCAGCAGCTTAGCTAGCGGACTGTACACAGATACGCAGTATTTT

abundance: .
j_gene: TRBJ2-2
d_gene: TRBD1
v_gene: TRBV4-1
CDR3aa: CASSPAGTGTGELFF
CDR3nt: TGCGCCAGCAGCCCGGCCGGGACAGGGACCGGGGAGCTGTTTTTT

abundance: .
j_gene: TRBJ2-3
d_gene: .
v_gene: TRBV5-6
CDR3aa: CASSLGGGGTDTQYF
CDR3nt: TGTGCCAGCAGCTTGGGAGGGGGGGGCACAGATACGCAGTATTTT

abundance: once
j_gene: TRBJ1-5
d_gene: TRBD1
v_gene: TRBV19
CDR3aa: CASTSWTGDRASKPQHF
CDR3nt: TGTGCCAGTACCTCCTGGACTGGGGACAGGGCTTCTAAGCCCCAGCATTTT

abundance: .
j_gene: TRBJ2-7
d_gene: .
v_gene: TRBV7-6
CDR3aa: CASSRQLASYEQYF
CDR3nt: TGTGCCAGCAGCCGGCAGTTGGCTTCCTACGAGCAGTACTTC

abundance: .
j_gene: TRBJ1-1
d_gene: .
v_gene: TRBV5-8
CDR3aa: CASSFGLTEAFF
CDR3nt: TGTGCCAGCAGCTTCGGCCTCACTGAAGCTTTCTTT

abundance: .
j_gene: TRBJ1-6
d_gene: .
v_gene: TRBV30
CDR3aa: CAWSVLAQGDSPLHF
CDR3nt: TGTGCCTGGAGTGTACTAGCACAGGGCGATTCACCCCTCCACTTT

abundance: .
j_gene: TRBJ2-7
d_gene: TRBD2
v_gene: TRBV4-1
CDR3aa: CASSRMVRNDLAGGRLSYEQYF
CDR3nt: TGCGCCAGCAGCCGAATGGTCAGGAACGACCTAGCGGGAGGTCGTTTATCTTACGAGCAGTACTTC

abundance: .
j_gene: TRBJ1-5
d_gene: .
v_gene: TRBV4-2
CDR3aa: CASSQGLNQPQHF
CDR3nt: TGTGCCAGCAGCCAAGGCTTAAATCAGCCCCAGCATTTT

abundance: .
j_gene: TRBJ1-2
d_gene: .
v_gene: TRBV6-4
CDR3aa: CASSPLHIRQEVGGYTF
CDR3nt: TGTGCCAGCAGTCCACTACACATTAGACAGGAGGTGGGAGGCTACACCTTC

abundance: .
j_gene: TRBJ1-1
d_gene: TRBD1
v_gene: TRBV14
CDR3aa: CASSRQGGTEAFF
CDR3nt: TGTGCCAGCAGCCGGCAGGGGGGTACTGAAGCTTTCTTT

abundance: .
j_gene: TRBJ2-7
d_gene: .
v_gene: TRBV7-9
CDR3aa: CASSPDHGPYEQYF
CDR3nt: TGTGCCAGCAGCCCCGACCACGGGCCCTACGAGCAGTACTTC

abundance: .
j_gene: TRBJ2-7
d_gene: .
v_gene: TRBV6-5
CDR3aa: CASSYSSLGRAYEQYF
CDR3nt: TGTGCCAGCAGTTACTCCTCCCTCGGCAGGGCTTACGAGCAGTACTTC

abundance: .
j_gene: TRBJ2-2
d_gene: .
v_gene: TRBV11-3
CDR3aa: CASSSSAGGELFF
CDR3nt: TGTGCCAGCAGCTCGTCGGCTGGCGGGGAGCTGTTTTTT

abundance: .
j_gene: TRBJ1-5
d_gene: .
v_gene: TRBV27
CDR3aa: CATKQSGARQPQHF
CDR3nt: TGTGCCACCAAGCAATCGGGGGCGAGACAGCCCCAGCATTTT

abundance: .
j_gene: TRBJ1-1
d_gene: TRBD1
v_gene: TRBV7-2
CDR3aa: CASSPQGVGTEAFF
CDR3nt: TGTGCCAGCAGCCCACAGGGGGTTGGGACTGAAGCTTTCTTT

abundance: .
j_gene: TRBJ2-2
d_gene: .
v_gene: TRBV7-3
CDR3aa: CASSFDRSTGELFF
CDR3nt: TGTGCCAGCAGCTTCGACAGATCCACCGGGGAGCTGTTTTTT

abundance: .
j_gene: TRBJ2-4
d_gene: .
v_gene: TRBV5-4
CDR3aa: CASSLVAGSIQYF
CDR3nt: TGTGCCAGCAGCTTGGTAGCAGGGAGCATTCAGTACTTC

abundance: .
j_gene: TRBJ1-1
d_gene: .
v_gene: TRBV6-1
CDR3aa: CASSEVGPNTEAFF
CDR3nt: TGTGCCAGCAGTGAAGTCGGACCGAACACTGAAGCTTTCTTT

abundance: .
j_gene: TRBJ2-5
d_gene: .
v_gene: TRBV5-1
CDR3aa: CASSAGVVWETQYF
CDR3nt: TGCGCCAGCAGCGCCGGGGTCGTGTGGGAGACCCAGTACTTC

abundance: .
j_gene: TRBJ2-7
d_gene: .
v_gene: TRBV28
CDR3aa: CASSLIGPNSYEQYF
CDR3nt: TGTGCCAGCAGTTTAATTGGGCCAAACTCCTACGAGCAGTACTTC

abundance: .
j_gene: TRBJ1-2
d_gene: .
v_gene: TRBV2
CDR3aa: CASSEALRGRGGYTF
CDR3nt: TGTGCCAGCAGTGAAGCGCTTCGGGGTCGGGGTGGCTACACCTTC

abundance: .
j_gene: TRBJ1-5
d_gene: .
v_gene: TRBV4-2
CDR3aa: CASSQDLRKPQHF
CDR3nt: TGTGCCAGCAGCCAAGATCTAAGGAAGCCCCAGCATTTT

abundance: .
j_gene: TRBJ2-7
d_gene: .
v_gene: TRBV30
CDR3aa: CAWSVQDRRAYEQYF
CDR3nt: TGTGCCTGGAGTGTACAGGACAGGAGGGCCTACGAGCAGTACTTC

abundance: .
j_gene: TRBJ1-2
d_gene: .
v_gene: TRBV30
CDR3aa: CAWSAGLVDYGYTF
CDR3nt: TGTGCCTGGAGTGCAGGGTTAGTGGACTATGGCTACACCTTC

abundance: .
j_gene: TRBJ1-1
d_gene: .
v_gene: TRBV30
CDR3aa: CAWNFGAWTEAFF
CDR3nt: TGTGCCTGGAACTTCGGGGCGTGGACTGAAGCTTTCTTT

abundance: .
j_gene: TRBJ2-5
d_gene: .
v_gene: TRBV28
CDR3aa: CASSLLGRNWGETQYF
CDR3nt: TGTGCCAGCAGTTTGCTGGGACGGAATTGGGGAGAGACCCAGTACTTC

abundance: .
j_gene: TRBJ1-4
d_gene: .
v_gene: TRBV7-9
CDR3aa: CASSFGHDKLFF
CDR3nt: TGTGCCAGCAGCTTTGGCCATGACAAACTGTTTTTT

abundance: .
j_gene: TRBJ2-1
d_gene: TRBD2
v_gene: TRBV7-6
CDR3aa: CASSLRPSGSFNEQFF
CDR3nt: TGTGCCAGCAGCTTACGGCCTAGCGGGAGTTTCAATGAGCAGTTCTTC

abundance: .
j_gene: TRBJ2-5
d_gene: TRBD2
v_gene: TRBV10-3
CDR3aa: CAIISAGGGETQYF
CDR3nt: TGTGCCATCATTTCGGCGGGAGGGGGGGAGACCCAGTACTTC

abundance: once
j_gene: TRBJ2-3
d_gene: .
v_gene: TRBV5-1
CDR3aa: CASSSQVSTDTQYF
CDR3nt: TGCGCCAGCAGCTCCCAGGTTAGCACAGATACGCAGTATTTT